The present TCR beta chain was sequenced within a study of human T cells and chemical hapten exposure. Study results and caveats: TCRs above 1 in 1000 frequency stayed constant with DPC sensitization.

Of note for this clonotype: The antigen is not known.

The CDR3 contains 14 residues. V gave up 1 base and J gave up 8 bases, with 14 bases separating them. Germline CDR1 and CDR2: SGHVS and FQNEAQ. TCRdb called the RACE reads again in MiXCR, with one record for every CDR3 protein. The top ten hold about 7% of the sample, which has 150,000 to 200,000 distinct CDR3 sequences, about a fifth seen once. Time point of the sample: patch test 1, 2 weeks after DPC sensitization. The treatment: therapeutic diphenylcyclopropenone sensitization with weekly scalp DPC. The total RNA was obtained from whole blood that was not fractionated. This receptor was obtained from a woman between 50 and 59 years old with alopecia areata. Some clones in this sample may be carry-over from other donors' samples. This chain joins TRBV7-8 and TRBJ1-2; a possible D gene is TRBD1 (5 bases). The sequences come from whole blood, collected in connection with sensitization to the hapten diphenylcyclopropenone (DPC). The CDR3 loop reads CASSLVLDNRGYTF. CDR3 in DNA: TGTGCCAGCAGCTTAGTCTTGGACAACCGGGGCTACACCTTC.